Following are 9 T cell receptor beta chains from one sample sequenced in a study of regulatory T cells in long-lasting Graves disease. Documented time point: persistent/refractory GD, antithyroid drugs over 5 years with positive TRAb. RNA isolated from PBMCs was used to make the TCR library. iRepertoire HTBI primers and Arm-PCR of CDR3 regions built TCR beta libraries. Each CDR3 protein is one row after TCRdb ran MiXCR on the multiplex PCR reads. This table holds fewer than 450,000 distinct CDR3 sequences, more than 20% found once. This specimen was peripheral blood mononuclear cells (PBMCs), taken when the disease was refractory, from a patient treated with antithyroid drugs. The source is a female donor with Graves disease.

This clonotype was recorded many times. The CDR3 loop reads CSATGDRQSYEQYF. The CDR3 DNA follows: TGCAGTGCTACGGGGGACAGGCAGTCCTACGAGCAGTACTTC. The chain has TRBV20-1 and TRBJ2-7, with 8 bases lining up with TRBD1. The trim removed 4 bases at V and 1 base at J, leaving 6 bases unmatched. CDR3 length: 14 residues. Germline CDR1 is DFQATT and CDR2 is SNEGSKA (reference sequence).

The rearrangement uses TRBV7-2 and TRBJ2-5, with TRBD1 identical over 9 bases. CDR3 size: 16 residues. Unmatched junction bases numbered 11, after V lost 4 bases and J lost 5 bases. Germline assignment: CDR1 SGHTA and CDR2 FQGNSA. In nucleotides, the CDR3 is TGTGCCAGCAGCTCGGCGCGACAGGGGGTTGTTGAGACCCAGTACTTC. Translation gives CASSSARQGVVETQYF.

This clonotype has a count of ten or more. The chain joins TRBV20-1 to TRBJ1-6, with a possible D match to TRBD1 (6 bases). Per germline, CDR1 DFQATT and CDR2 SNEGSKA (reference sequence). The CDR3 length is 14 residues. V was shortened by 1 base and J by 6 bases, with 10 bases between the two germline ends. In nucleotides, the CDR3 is TGCAGTGCTAGAGCAGGGGCGGGTAATTCACCCCTCCACTTT. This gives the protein CSARAGAGNSPLHF.

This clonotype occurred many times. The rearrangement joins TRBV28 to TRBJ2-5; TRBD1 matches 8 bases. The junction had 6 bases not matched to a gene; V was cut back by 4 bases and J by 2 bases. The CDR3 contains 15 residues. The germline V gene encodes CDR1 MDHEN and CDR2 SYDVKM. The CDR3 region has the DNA TGTGCCAGCAGTTCCACAGGGGGTAGGCAAGAGACCCAGTACTTC. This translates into CASSSTGGRQETQYF.

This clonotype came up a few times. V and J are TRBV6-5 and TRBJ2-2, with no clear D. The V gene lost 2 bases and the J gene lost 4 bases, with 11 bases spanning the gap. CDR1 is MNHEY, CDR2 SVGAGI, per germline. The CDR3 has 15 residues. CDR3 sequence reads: CASSYKDMGTGELFF. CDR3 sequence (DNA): TGTGCCAGCAGTTACAAGGATATGGGCACCGGGGAGCTGTTTTTT.

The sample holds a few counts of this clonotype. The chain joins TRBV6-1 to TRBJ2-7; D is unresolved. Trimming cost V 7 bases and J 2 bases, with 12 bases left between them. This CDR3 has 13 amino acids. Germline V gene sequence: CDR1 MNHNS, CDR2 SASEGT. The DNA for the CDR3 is TGTGCCAGCACCGTACCCCCGGCCTACGAGCAGTACTTC. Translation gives CASTVPPAYEQYF.

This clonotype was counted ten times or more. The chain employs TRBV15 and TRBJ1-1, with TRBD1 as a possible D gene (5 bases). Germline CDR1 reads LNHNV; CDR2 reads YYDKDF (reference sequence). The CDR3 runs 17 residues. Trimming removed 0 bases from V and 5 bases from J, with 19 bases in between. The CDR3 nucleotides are TGTGCCACCAGCAGAGACAGGGCGAATATGTGGTATACTGAAGCTTTCTTT. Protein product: CATSRDRANMWYTEAFF.

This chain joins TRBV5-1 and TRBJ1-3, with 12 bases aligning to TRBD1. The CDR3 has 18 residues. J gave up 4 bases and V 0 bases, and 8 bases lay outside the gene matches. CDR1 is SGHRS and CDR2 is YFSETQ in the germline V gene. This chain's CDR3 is CASSLAGTGGVSGNTIYF. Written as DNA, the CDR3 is TGCGCCAGCAGCTTGGCCGGGACAGGGGGCGTATCAGGAAACACCATATATTTT.

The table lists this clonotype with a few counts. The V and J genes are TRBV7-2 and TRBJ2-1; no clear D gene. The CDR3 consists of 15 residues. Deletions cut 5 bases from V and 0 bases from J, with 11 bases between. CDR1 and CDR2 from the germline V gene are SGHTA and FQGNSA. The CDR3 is CASSPPVSSYNEQFF. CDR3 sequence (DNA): TGTGCCAGCAGCCCGCCCGTGAGCTCCTACAATGAGCAGTTCTTC. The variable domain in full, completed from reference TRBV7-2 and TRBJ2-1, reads GAGVSQSPSNKVTEKGKDVELRCDPISGHTALYWYRQSLGQGLEFLIYFQGNSAPDKSGLPSDRFSAERTGGSVSTLTIQRTQQEDSAVYLCASSPPVSSYNEQFFGPGTRLTVL.